This T cell receptor (beta chain) emerged from a study of T cells after yellow fever vaccination. Regarding the study as a whole: Clonotype sharing between CD4 and CD8 compartments was small. Though it reached lower strength, the secondary response hit its peak faster, day 5 versus 15.

A remark on this clonotype: Its antigen is undetermined.

Trimming took 7 bases from V and 4 from J; bases not matched to a gene: 6. Germline assignment: CDR1 SNHLY and CDR2 FYNNEI. The length of the CDR3 is 13 residues. It was through 5'RACE template switching that TCR cDNA was made, with a universal primer site and UMIs added. TCRdb processed the 5' RACE reads anew with MiXCR; each CDR3 protein has one entry. The sample lists about 160,000 distinct CDR3 sequences, 5.5% to 7.5% seen once, with over 2% in the top ten. Here the sequenced sample was CD4+ T cells sorted from PBMCs, taken about 5 days after the first yellow fever vaccination. The chain carries TRBV2 and TRBJ1-1, with 7 bases matching TRBD1. This clonotype was sampled from a man between 18 and 35 years old who received the YFV17D yellow fever vaccine. CDR3 sequence: CASTTGAGTEAFF. CDR3 DNA sequence: TGTGCCAGCACCACAGGGGCCGGCACTGAAGCTTTCTTT.